This T cell receptor beta chain was obtained from a study of T cell changes during pregnancy in multiple sclerosis. The CDR3 length is 14 residues. Looked up from germline, CDR1 is GTSNPN and CDR2 is SVGIG (reference sequence). Trimming cost V 7 bases and J 2 bases, with 16 bases left between them. The table came from immunoSEQ multiplex PCR; TCRdb's copy has only in-frame clones and leaves some out. The data show over 35,000 clones, with about nine tenths seen just once and around 0.51% held by the top ten. This specimen was CD4+ T cells from peripheral blood mononuclear cells, taken in the first trimester of pregnancy. The chain links TRBV30 to TRBJ2-3, with D possibly TRBD1 on 6 matching bases. The clonotype was recovered from a female donor with multiple sclerosis, enrolled in a pregnancy study. This CDR3 reads CAFLRDINTDTQYF. CDR3 bases: TGTGCCTTCCTCCGGGACATAAACACAGATACGCAGTATTTT.